Shown below are 28 T cell receptor beta chains from a single sample sequenced in a study of monozygotic twins with inflammatory bowel disease. TCRdb reprocessed the 5' RACE reads and stores each CDR3 protein as one record, lacking DNA. The repertoire table contains a few hundred thousand distinct CDR3 sequences. The source material was blood. These receptors all come from a human donor with ulcerative colitis or Crohn's disease, or a healthy co-twin of an affected twin (not recorded which).

The chain is built from TRBV2 and TRBJ2-7. The germline gives CDR1 SNHLY, CDR2 FYNNEI. This CDR3 region has 12 residues. CDR3 region: CASSEASYEQYF.

The rearrangement links TRBV10-2 to TRBJ2-1. Germline-derived CDR1 and CDR2 are WSHSY and SAAADI. The length of the CDR3 is 12 residues. CDR3 in amino acids: CASSEQYNEQFF.

The chain recombines TRBV29-1 with TRBJ1-2. The CDR3 is made up of 14 amino acids. Germline values: CDR1 SQVTM, CDR2 ANQGSEA. The CDR3 sequence: CSVAGQVPSYGYTF.

The chain uses TRBV10-3 and TRBJ1-2. The CDR3 runs to 14 residues. Germline loops: CDR1 ENHRY, CDR2 SYGVKD. The CDR3 is CAISESAADYGYTF.

The J gene is TRBJ2-3, the V gene TRBV7-2. This CDR3 contains 14 residues. In germline, CDR1 is SGHTA, CDR2 FQGNSA. The CDR3 is CASSRTGITDTQYF.

J is TRBJ2-1 and V is TRBV19; the D call from TCRdb, TRBD1, cannot be confirmed without DNA. This CDR3 contains 18 residues. Germline assignment: CDR1 LNHDA and CDR2 SQIVND (reference sequence). CDR3 in amino acids: CASTKSGGTLFSYNEQFF.

The chain employs TRBV6-5 and TRBJ1-1; the D gene TCRdb calls, TRBD1, cannot be checked with no DNA. CDR1 is MNHEY, CDR2 SVGAGI, per germline. The CDR3 extends over 14 amino acids. The chain's CDR3 is CASSYLPLNTEAFF.

V is TRBV24-1 and J is TRBJ2-1; without DNA, the TCRdb call of TRBD2 cannot be checked. Germline lookup yields CDR1 KGHDR and CDR2 SFDVKD. The CDR3 has 16 amino acids. Here the CDR3 reads CATSDPTSGTFGEQFF.

V is TRBV5-4 and J is TRBJ2-1; TCRdb's assignment of TRBD2 cannot be checked, as there is no DNA. Germline V gene lookup returns CDR1 SGHNT and CDR2 YYREEE (reference sequence). There are 13 residues in the CDR3. The CDR3 spells CASSEGMANEQFF.

V and J are TRBV20-1 and TRBJ2-7; TCRdb's assignment of TRBD1 cannot be checked, as there is no DNA. The CDR3 contains 14 residues. Germline CDR1 and CDR2: DFQATT and SNEGSKA (reference sequence). This CDR3 reads CSAMTVNHSYEQYF.

The chain has TRBV12-3 or TRBV12-4 and TRBJ1-2; TCRdb reports TRBD1, a call that lacks DNA to check it against. There are 15 residues in the CDR3. The CDR3 sequence: CASSKQGAPNYGYTF.

The chain carries TRBV7-2 and TRBJ2-2; checking the TCRdb D call of TRBD1 is not possible without DNA. Germline CDR1 reads SGHTA; CDR2 reads FQGNSA. The CDR3 totals 15 residues. The CDR3 spells CASSSQGKVAGELFF. Supplemented by reference TRBV7-2 and TRBJ2-2, the full variable domain reads GAGVSQSPSNKVTEKGKDVELRCDPISGHTALYWYRQSLGQGLEFLIYFQGNSAPDKSGLPSDRFSAERTGGSVSTLTIQRTQQEDSAVYLCASSSQGKVAGELFFGEGSRLTVL.

The chain combines TRBV7-3 with TRBJ2-2; TCRdb gives TRBD1 as the D gene, but with no DNA this cannot be confirmed. The CDR3 length is 14 residues. Germline V gives CDR1 SGHTA, CDR2 FQGTGA. Here the CDR3 reads CASSPAPPTGELFF.

The V call is TRBV12-5, the J call TRBJ2-1; TCRdb designates TRBD1, a call that cannot be tested without DNA. CDR1 is LGHNT and CDR2 is FRNRAP in the germline V gene. The CDR3 runs to 13 residues. The CDR3 sequence is CASSSWGGNEQFF.

The J gene is TRBJ2-1, the V gene TRBV3-1; checking the TCRdb D call of TRBD2 is not possible without DNA. The V gene's germline CDR1 is LGHDT and CDR2 YNNKEL (reference sequence). The CDR3 length is 15 residues. The CDR3 is CASSVTSGGDGEQFF.

This chain joins TRBV30 and TRBJ2-7. Germline lookup yields CDR1 GTSNPN and CDR2 SVGIG (reference sequence). The CDR3 loop spans 15 amino acids. CDR3 sequence reads: CAWSYSGSWAYEQYF.

The gene calls are TRBV5-1 and TRBJ2-1; TCRdb selects TRBD2, and the lack of DNA leaves this call unchecked. The CDR3 has 17 residues. The V gene's germline CDR1 is SGHRS and CDR2 YFSETQ. The CDR3: CASSLVTSGDSYNEQFF.

The V and J genes are TRBV7-3 and TRBJ1-1; TCRdb's D gene call, TRBD1, goes unchecked for lack of DNA. CDR3 size: 13 residues. Germline V lookup: CDR1 SGHTA, CDR2 FQGTGA. The CDR3 protein is CASSAQTDTEAFF. The full variable domain, rest sourced from reference TRBV7-3 and TRBJ1-1, is GAGVSQTPSNKVTEKGKYVELRCDPISGHTALYWYRQSLGQGPEFLIYFQGTGAADDSGLPNDRFFAVRPEGSVSTLKIQRTERGDSAVYLCASSAQTDTEAFFGQGTRLTVV.

The chain couples TRBV7-9 to TRBJ1-6. The V gene's germline CDR1 is SEHNR and CDR2 FQNEAQ (reference sequence). The CDR3 is 12 amino acids. The CDR3 is CASSSNNSPLHF. Based on the CDR3 plus reference TRBV7-9 and TRBJ1-6, the full variable domain is DTGVSQNPRHKITKRGQNVTFRCDPISEHNRLYWYRQTLGQGPEFLTYFQNEAQLEKSRLLSDRFSAERPKGSFSTLEIQRTEQGDSAMYLCASSSNNSPLHFGNGTRLTVT.

The chain is built from TRBV19 and TRBJ1-1. In germline, CDR1 is LNHDA, CDR2 SQIVND (reference sequence). The length of the CDR3 is 13 residues. CDR3 sequence: CASIGQTNTEAFF.

This chain uses TRBV5-1 with TRBJ2-5; the TCRdb D gene call, TRBD2, has no DNA to confirm it. The CDR3 has 18 residues. In germline, CDR1 is SGHRS, CDR2 YFSETQ. The CDR3 sequence is CASSRGLATIPCQETQYF.

The chain links TRBV18 to TRBJ1-1; lacking DNA, the TRBD1 call made by TCRdb goes unchecked. CDR1 is KGHSH, CDR2 LQKENI, per germline. This CDR3 is 15 amino acids long. The CDR3 region is CASSPPTGSVTEAFF.

The rearrangement uses TRBV4-2 and TRBJ2-1; TCRdb lists TRBD1, though no DNA is available to test this call. Germline V lookup: CDR1 LGHNA, CDR2 YNFKEQ. The CDR3 is 16 residues long. CDR3 sequence: CASSQGGGYPYNEQFF.

The rearrangement joins TRBV9 to TRBJ1-1; TCRdb selects TRBD1, and the lack of DNA leaves this call unchecked. Germline V CDR1 and CDR2: SGDLS, YYNGEE. CDR3 length: 15 amino acids. The chain's CDR3 is CASSVGTGLNTEAFF.

The rearrangement joins TRBV6-2 or TRBV6-3 to TRBJ2-7; TCRdb gives TRBD2 as the D gene, but with no DNA this cannot be confirmed. Per germline, CDR1 MNHEY and CDR2 SVGEGT. The CDR3 consists of 13 residues. CDR3 sequence: CASSIRTLYEQYF.

J is TRBJ2-1 and V is TRBV7-6; with no DNA, the TCRdb D assignment of TRBD1 cannot be verified. Germline assignment: CDR1 SGHVS and CDR2 FNYEAQ. The CDR3 spans 15 residues. The CDR3 protein is CASSPGFRNENEQFF.

This CDR3 reads CASSLRDSLTYQETQYF. The rearrangement uses TRBV27 and TRBJ2-5; TCRdb gives TRBD1 as the D gene, but with no DNA this cannot be confirmed. Per germline, CDR1 MNHEY and CDR2 SMNVEV (reference sequence). CDR3 size: 17 residues.

This chain joins TRBV7-2 and TRBJ2-3. The CDR3 covers 13 residues. Germline CDR1 is SGHTA and CDR2 is FQGNSA. The CDR3 sequence: CASSGLYTDTQYF. The full variable domain, its missing parts supplied by reference TRBV7-2 and TRBJ2-3, is GAGVSQSPSNKVTEKGKDVELRCDPISGHTALYWYRQSLGQGLEFLIYFQGNSAPDKSGLPSDRFSAERTGGSVSTLTIQRTQQEDSAVYLCASSGLYTDTQYFGPGTRLTVL.